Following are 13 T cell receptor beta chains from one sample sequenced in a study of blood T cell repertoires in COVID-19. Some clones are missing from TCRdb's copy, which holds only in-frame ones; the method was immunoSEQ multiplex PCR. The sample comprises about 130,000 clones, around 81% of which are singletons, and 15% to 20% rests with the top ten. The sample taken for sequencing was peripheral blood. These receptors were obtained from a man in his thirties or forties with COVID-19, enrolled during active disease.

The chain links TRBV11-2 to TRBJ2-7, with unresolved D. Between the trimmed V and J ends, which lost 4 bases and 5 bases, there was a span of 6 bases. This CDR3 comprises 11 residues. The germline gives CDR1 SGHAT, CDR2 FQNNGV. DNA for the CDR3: TGTGCCAGCAGCTCCATCCACGAGCAGTACTTC. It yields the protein CASSSIHEQYF.

The CDR3 loop is CASRTGRSGNTIYF. In nucleotides, the CDR3 is TGTGCCAGCAGGACAGGCCGCTCTGGAAACACCATATATTTT. The chain links TRBV28 to TRBJ1-3; D might be TRBD1 (6 bases). Trimming took 6 bases from V and 0 from J, leaving 9 bases between them. Looked up from germline, CDR1 is MDHEN and CDR2 is SYDVKM. The CDR3 covers 14 residues.

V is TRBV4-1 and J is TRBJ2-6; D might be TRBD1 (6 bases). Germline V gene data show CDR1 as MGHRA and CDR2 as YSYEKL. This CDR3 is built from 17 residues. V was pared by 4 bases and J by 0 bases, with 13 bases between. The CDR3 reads CASSPPGARSGANVLTF. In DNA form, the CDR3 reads TGCGCCAGCAGCCCACCAGGGGCCCGCTCTGGGGCCAACGTCCTGACTTTC.

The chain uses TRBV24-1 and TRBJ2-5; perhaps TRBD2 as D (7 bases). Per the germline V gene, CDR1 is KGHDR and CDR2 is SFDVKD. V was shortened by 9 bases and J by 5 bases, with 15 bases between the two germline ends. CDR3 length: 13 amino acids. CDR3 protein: CATSRGAGETQYF. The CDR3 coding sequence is TGTGCCACCTCCCGGGGGGCAGGGGAGACCCAGTACTTC.

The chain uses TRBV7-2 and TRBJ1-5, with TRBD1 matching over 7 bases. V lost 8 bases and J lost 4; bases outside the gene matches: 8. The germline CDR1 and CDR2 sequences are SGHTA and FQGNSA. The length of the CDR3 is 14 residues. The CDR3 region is CASGSTGKNQPQHF. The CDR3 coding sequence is TGTGCCAGCGGGTCGACAGGGAAGAATCAGCCCCAGCATTTT. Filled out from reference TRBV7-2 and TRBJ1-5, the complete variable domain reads GAGVSQSPSNKVTEKGKDVELRCDPISGHTALYWYRQSLGQGLEFLIYFQGNSAPDKSGLPSDRFSAERTGGSVSTLTIQRTQQEDSAVYLCASGSTGKNQPQHFGDGTRLSIL.

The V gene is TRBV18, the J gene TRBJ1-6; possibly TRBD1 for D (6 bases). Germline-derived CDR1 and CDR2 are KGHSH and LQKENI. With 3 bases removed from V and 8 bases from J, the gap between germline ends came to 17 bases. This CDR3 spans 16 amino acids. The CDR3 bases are TGTGCCAGCTCACCCGGGACACGTTGGCTTTATTCACCCCTCCACTTT. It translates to CASSPGTRWLYSPLHF.

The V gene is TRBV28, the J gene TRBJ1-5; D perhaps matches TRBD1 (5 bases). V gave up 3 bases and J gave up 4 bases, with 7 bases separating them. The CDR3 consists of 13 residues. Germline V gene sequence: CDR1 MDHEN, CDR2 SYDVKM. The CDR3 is CASSLQGNQPQHF. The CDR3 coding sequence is TGTGCCAGCAGTTTGCAGGGTAATCAGCCCCAGCATTTT.

The CDR3 DNA is TGTGCCAGCAGCAGAAAGGGGTATGGCTACACCTTC. It codes for CASSRKGYGYTF. The chain has TRBV28 and TRBJ1-2, with a weak D call TRBD1 (5 bases). This CDR3 has 12 residues. Germline CDR1 MDHEN, CDR2 SYDVKM. Trimming shortened V by 6 bases and J by 5 bases, and 10 bases separated the two germline ends.

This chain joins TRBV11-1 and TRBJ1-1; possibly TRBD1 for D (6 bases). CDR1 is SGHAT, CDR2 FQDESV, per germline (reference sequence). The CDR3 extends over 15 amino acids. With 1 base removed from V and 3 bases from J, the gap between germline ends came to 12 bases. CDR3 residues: CASSLVAGVDTEAFF. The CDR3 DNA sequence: TGTGCCAGCAGCTTAGTGGCAGGGGTCGACACTGAAGCTTTCTTT.

CDR3 in amino acids: CASSSGGGSNQPQHF. CDR3 sequence (DNA): TGTGCCAGCAGTTCGGGGGGGGGTAGCAATCAGCCCCAGCATTTT. The chain has TRBV28 and TRBJ1-5; TRBD1 is a possible D gene (5 bases). V was shortened by 4 bases and J by 0 bases, with 10 bases between the two germline ends. The CDR3 loop spans 15 amino acids. Germline CDR1 and CDR2: MDHEN and SYDVKM.

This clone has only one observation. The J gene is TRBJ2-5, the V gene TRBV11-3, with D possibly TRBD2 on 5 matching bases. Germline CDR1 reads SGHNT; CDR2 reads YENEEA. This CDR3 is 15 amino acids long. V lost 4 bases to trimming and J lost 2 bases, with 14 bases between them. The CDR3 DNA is TGTGCCAGCAGCTATCAGCGGCGGTATCAAGAGACCCAGTACTTC. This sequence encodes CASSYQRRYQETQYF.

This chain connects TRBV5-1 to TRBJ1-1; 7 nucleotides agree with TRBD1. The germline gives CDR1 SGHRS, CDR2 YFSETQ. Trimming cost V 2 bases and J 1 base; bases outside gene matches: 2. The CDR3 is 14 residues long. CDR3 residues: CASSFRGQNTEAFF. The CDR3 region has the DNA TGCGCCAGCAGCTTTAGGGGGCAGAACACTGAAGCTTTCTTT. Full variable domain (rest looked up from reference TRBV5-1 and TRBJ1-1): KAGVTQTPRYLIKTRGQQVTLSCSPISGHRSVSWYQQTPGQGLQFLFEYFSETQRNKGNFPGRFSGRQFSNSRSEMNVSTLELGDSALYLCASSFRGQNTEAFFGQGTRLTVV.

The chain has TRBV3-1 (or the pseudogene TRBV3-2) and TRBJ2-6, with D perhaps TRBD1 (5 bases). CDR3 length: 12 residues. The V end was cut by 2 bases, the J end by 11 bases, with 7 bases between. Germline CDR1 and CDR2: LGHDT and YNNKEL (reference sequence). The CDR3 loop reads CASSQSQDVLTF. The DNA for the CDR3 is TGTGCCAGCAGCCAATCACAGGACGTCCTGACTTTC.